This record concerns one TCR beta chain sequence. Its antigen is currently not known. No much larger clonotype is one base removed from it; base qualities were not supplied. From V the trimming removes 5 bases and from J it removes 5 bases, while the gene matches leave 9 bases of the junction unaccounted for. CDR1 and CDR2 (MNHEY, SMNVEV) derive from the germline V gene (reference sequence). The CDR3, from cysteine to phenylalanine, totals 15 residues. Of all the DNA, just the CDR3 is kept, 45 bases in frame from base 1. The sample belongs to a study of identical twins listed by TCRdb under 2016. At the level of the whole study: To test whether fetal clonotypes persist, this study deep-sequenced TCR alpha and beta repertoires from monozygotic twins, from unrelated adults of various ages, and from cord blood. To rule out contamination, replicate twin experiments were performed at different times with different library preparation protocols. General study outcomes and caveats: Zero-insertion analyses could be partly confounded by invariant T cells such as MAIT and iNKT, though diverse VJ usage argued against such confounding for most clonotypes. In monozygotic twins, recombination models systematically underestimated out-of-frame TCR alpha sharing, but the models matched the sharing seen between unrelated individuals. Fewer insertions were carried by abundant cord blood beta clonotypes, a similar but weaker trend appeared in young adult naive repertoires, and no such trend appeared in memory repertoires. In beta out-of-frame sequences, excess twin sharing was weaker, because having fewer shared sequences lowered the signal-to-noise ratio. Because the same donors could not be followed over many years, conclusions were based on cross-sectional statistical analysis. Compared with coincidental sharing between unrelated individuals, an excess of low generation-probability sequences was observed among out-of-frame TCR alpha sequences shared between twins.

Libraries were constructed by 5' RACE. The listed sequencing device is Illumina HiSeq 2000. Template switching introduced a universal primer binding site; the final cDNA contained a unique molecular identifier, enabling accurate counting of TCR cDNA molecules. Specific primers in the conserved constant-segment region were used to synthesize first-strand cDNA for the TCR alpha and beta chains. Each cDNA library was double barcoded, with a SMART-Mk sample barcode plus Illumina barcodes, to control for contamination. TruSeq adapter sequences along with Illumina sample barcodes were introduced in two successive PCR steps. The TCR alpha and beta cDNA libraries were sequenced on the Illumina HiSeq platform using custom primers. The paper's processing steps were these. MiGEC was used to process raw reads and extract unique molecular identifiers, and MiXCR was used to find CDR3 positions. For each individual, recombination models were inferred using an EM algorithm with the repgenHMM and IGoR tools. Shared clonotype analysis was performed with the tcR package in R, normalizing sharing by the product of cloneset sizes. To study raw recombination without the effects of thymic and clonal selection, out-of-frame nonproductive sequences were analyzed. The public sequencing data were trimmed at Q25 with fastp and processed into clonotypes with MiXCR by TCRdb, which kept only in-frame beta chains. Rows merge per CDR3 protein into single entries with the most common DNA and genes. TCRdb, not the original authors, processed these V and J calls. The sample records 310,000 or so distinct CDR3 sequences, less than 9.5% of which are singletons. The biggest ten clones account for 6% to 8.5% of the sample.

Every donor in the study was a healthy Caucasian. The twin cohort comprised three pairs of female monozygotic twins, all aged roughly 18 to 30 years. Positive isolation kits from Invitrogen were used to isolate CD4+ and CD8+ T cell populations. The same data also contributed to another study, on yellow fever vaccine responses in identical twins. As described in the second report: The authors reported that the T cell response to vaccination in identical twins appeared partly convergent and partly personalized. In identical twins, the study followed T cell clones that responded to the vaccine with precision.

This receptor chain uses TRBV27 and TRBJ2-5, with TRBD2 matching 9 junction bases. Sequencing used CD8+ T cells sorted from blood. This receptor was taken from a woman younger than 30 in good health. The CDR3 region has the sequence CASSRAGGGEETQYF. The nucleotides are TGTGCCAGCAGTCGAGCGGGGGGAGGCGAGGAGACCCAGTACTTC.